The 2 T cell receptor beta chains below come from one sample, sequenced in a study of control samples from healthy donors and cancer patients. This table comes from immunoSEQ multiplex PCR, and its TCRdb copy is limited to in-frame clones, with some not included. The sample shows roughly 100,000 clones, about 86% of them seen only once. Sequenced: blood. All receptors derive from a man aged 30 to 39 in good health.

V and J are TRBV6-6 and TRBJ2-1; 7 bases are shared with TRBD1. J gave up 6 bases and V 6 bases, and 8 bases lay outside the gene matches. Germline CDR1 reads MNHNY; CDR2 reads SVGAGI (reference sequence). The CDR3 has 14 residues. CDR3 residues: CASSRTGVGNEQFF. CDR3 nucleotides: TGTGCCAGCAGCAGAACAGGGGTCGGCAATGAGCAGTTCTTC.

This clone was detected once. The rearrangement uses TRBV28 and TRBJ1-1; unclear D gene. The V gene's germline CDR1 is MDHEN and CDR2 SYDVKM. Trimming cost V 5 bases and J 4 bases, with 14 bases left between them. The CDR3 contains 14 residues. The CDR3 loop reads CASSPEGMGTEAFF. Written as DNA, the CDR3 is TGTGCCAGCAGTCCAGAAGGGATGGGCACTGAAGCTTTCTTT.